This T cell receptor (beta chain) was retrieved from a study of blood T cell repertoires in COVID-19. There are 19 residues in the CDR3. J lost 4 bases, V lost 6 bases, and 18 bases had no gene match. In germline, CDR1 is MNHEY, CDR2 SMNVEV (reference sequence). TCRdb keeps only in-frame clones here, not all; method: immunoSEQ multiplex PCR. The repertoire has 200,000 to 250,000 clones, roughly 80% of them found once; the top ten carry around 3.5%. The study recruited people aged 18 to 89 years across approximately 24 US areas. The sample comprised PBMCs or T cells enriched from blood (not recorded which). This TCR derives from a middle-aged woman who had been exposed to COVID-19. The chain recombines TRBV27 with TRBJ2-5; 12 nucleotides agree with TRBD1. CDR3: CASSVRIPGTGGVGETQYF. The DNA of the CDR3 is TGTGCCAGCAGCGTTCGGATCCCCGGGACAGGGGGCGTAGGAGAGACCCAGTACTTC.